The TCR beta chain under discussion was sequenced for a study of cytomegalovirus exposure and HLA in healthy donors. Researchers ran the PCR with 60 Vbeta and 13 Jbeta primers. In the original processing: In a later analysis, roughly 86 million unique TCR beta chains included roughly 11 million shared by two or more donors. Profiling relied on immunoSEQ multiplex PCR, and the TCRdb table lists in-frame clones only, not all of them. For V, J and clone size, that table is used; D and trimming come from the DNA. This table holds more than 100,000 clones, 15% found once. The CDR3 runs to 14 residues. The V gene's germline CDR1 is SQVTM and CDR2 ANQGSEA. Trimming took 6 bases from V and 3 from J; bases not matched to a gene: 8. Study-level results: In a later analysis, several top co-occurrence clusters appeared linked to parvovirus B19, influenza, CMV and Epstein-Barr virus. Further analysis, carried out later, found HLA-associated TCR beta chains more clonally expanded than equally common other chains.

This clone was seen a handful of times. No antigen is known for it. The identical CDR3 is also encoded by other nucleotide sequences in the sample. Unrecorded immune exposure was likely among donors, who were nominally healthy when sampled. The genes are TRBV29-1 and TRBJ2-7; TRBD2 matches 10 bases. The TCR sequence derives from a woman aged 18-35 years in good health and CMV-seronegative. Sequencing was done on a sample of PBMCs. As DNA, the CDR3 is TGCAGCGTAGCCAGGACTAGCGGAAACTACGAGCAGTACTTC. As protein: CSVARTSGNYEQYF.